This T cell receptor (beta chain) was found in a study of monozygotic twins with inflammatory bowel disease. Notes on the study in general: Clonotype overlap with others was lower in IBD patients than in healthy twins, a difference that was greatest with disease activity.

Two nested PCRs, roughly 16 and 10 cycles, amplified TCRalpha and TCRbeta cDNA. TCRdb reprocessed the 5' RACE reads and keeps a single row for each CDR3 protein, giving no DNA. The sample data list around 450,000 distinct CDR3 sequences. Unfractionated whole blood yielded total RNA, and T cells were not sorted. Comments on this clonotype: Its specificity is unknown.

In germline, CDR1 is SQVTM, CDR2 ANQGSEA. The CDR3 covers 13 residues. The V and J genes are TRBV29-1 and TRBJ2-3. The sequencing sample was made of blood. The TCR sequence derives from a human donor with ulcerative colitis or Crohn's disease, or a healthy co-twin of an affected twin (not recorded which). Here the CDR3 reads CSAMGNHTDTQYF.